The 31 T cell receptor beta chains below were found in one sample sequenced in a study of T cell responses to AZD1222 COVID-19 vaccine. Repertoires were generated with immunoSEQ multiplex PCR, while TCRdb's copy carries only in-frame clones and drops some. The sample shows more than 150,000 clones, about nine tenths of them seen only once. Material: peripheral blood, obtained on day 0 of MenACWY control vaccination. These receptors all come from an adult in good health.

The chain joins TRBV5-5 to TRBJ2-7; D may match TRBD1 or TRBD2 (5 bases each). The CDR3 spans 14 residues. Germline-derived CDR1 and CDR2 are SGHKS and YYEKEE (reference sequence). Trimming removed 10 bases at V and 1 base at J, with 18 bases between. CDR3 residues: CAWTPGPMSYEQYF. The CDR3 DNA follows: TGTGCCTGGACGCCGGGACCGATGTCCTACGAGCAGTACTTC.

This sequence joins TRBV28 and TRBJ2-7; possible D gene TRBD1, 5 bases. The CDR3 is made up of 15 amino acids. The V end lost 6 bases, the J end lost 4 bases, and 19 bases lay between the germline ends. Germline V gene sequence: CDR1 MDHEN, CDR2 SYDVKM. The CDR3 here is CASSSRQPLGYEQYF. CDR3 sequence (DNA): TGTGCCAGCAGCTCACGACAGCCCTTGGGGTACGAGCAGTACTTC.

This clone was counted between two and nine times. The CDR3 nucleotides read TGTGCCAGCAGCTCGTCACAACAAGAGACCCAGTACTTC. Its translation is CASSSSQQETQYF. This chain connects TRBV7-9 to TRBJ2-5; D call uncertain. From germline, CDR1 is SEHNR and CDR2 FQNEAQ (reference sequence). The CDR3 is 13 amino acids. The V end was cut by 4 bases, the J end by 2 bases, with 8 bases between.

This sequence joins TRBV7-6 and TRBJ2-3; D gene uncertain. V lost 2 bases to trimming and J lost 0 bases, with 9 bases between them. The CDR3 sequence is 15 residues long. Per the germline V gene, CDR1 is SGHVS and CDR2 is FNYEAQ. The CDR3 loop reads CASSLTTQSTDTQYF. The DNA for the CDR3 is TGTGCCAGCAGCTTAACTACGCAGAGCACAGATACGCAGTATTTT.

V usage is TRBV5-1 and J usage is TRBJ2-7; D remains unclear. Per the germline V gene, CDR1 is SGHRS and CDR2 is YFSETQ. V lost 4 bases, J lost 0 bases, and 11 bases lay in between. The CDR3 loop spans 14 amino acids. CDR3 sequence reads: CASSRAISSYEQYF. The CDR3 nucleotides are TGCGCCAGCAGCCGCGCCATCAGCTCCTACGAGCAGTACTTC.

This chain links TRBV24-1 with TRBJ2-1; D tentatively reads TRBD1 or TRBD2 (5 bases each). Trimming took 1 base from V and 4 from J, leaving 13 bases between them. Germline V gene data show CDR1 as KGHDR and CDR2 as SFDVKD. There are 16 residues in the CDR3. CDR3 sequence (DNA): TGTGCCACCAGTGATTTATACGAGGGGACGTACAATGAGCAGTTCTTC. It codes for CATSDLYEGTYNEQFF.

The rearrangement uses TRBV7-3 and TRBJ2-1; 8 bases map to TRBD2. The CDR3 contains 15 residues. V lost 5 bases and J lost 7; bases outside the gene matches: 10. CDR1 is SGHTA, CDR2 FQGTGA, per germline. The CDR3 sequence: CASSPGGTLGNEQFF. Written as DNA, the CDR3 is TGTGCCAGCAGCCCGGGGGGGACCTTGGGTAATGAGCAGTTCTTC.

CDR3 sequence reads: CASTTRRDRAYNEQFF. The CDR3 bases are TGTGCCAGCACAACTCGCCGGGACAGGGCCTACAATGAGCAGTTCTTC. The genes are TRBV27 and TRBJ2-1; TRBD1 aligns across 9 bases. The V segment lost 7 bases and the J segment 2 bases; nucleotides outside the gene matches: 9. The CDR3 has 16 residues. The germline CDR1 and CDR2 sequences are MNHEY and SMNVEV (reference sequence).

The chain couples TRBV14 to TRBJ2-7; 12 bases fit TRBD2. J lost 6 bases, V lost 4 bases, and 13 bases had no gene match. CDR3 length: 17 amino acids. Germline lookup yields CDR1 SGHDN and CDR2 FVKESK. CDR3 sequence: CASSRGASGGAGGEQYF. CDR3 nucleotide sequence: TGTGCCAGCAGCCGAGGGGCTAGCGGGGGGGCCGGAGGCGAGCAGTACTTC.

A remark on this clone: One junction end disagrees with the germline gene, perhaps due to a read error. The chain is built from TRBV7-2 and TRBJ2-7, with a weak D call TRBD2 (6 bases). The CDR3 loop spans 13 amino acids. From germline, CDR1 is SGHTA and CDR2 FQGNSA. This chain's CDR3 is CASRPRDSDEQYF. The CDR3 DNA sequence: TGTGCCAGCAGACCCCGGGACTCCGACGAGCAGTACTTC.

The chain couples TRBV28 to TRBJ1-2, with 7 bases aligning to TRBD1. The germline CDR1 and CDR2 sequences are MDHEN and SYDVKM. CDR3 size: 14 residues. J gave up 7 bases and V 7 bases, and 12 bases lay outside the gene matches. CDR3 DNA sequence: TGTGCCAGCAAACCCACAGGGGCGCGGGGTGGCTACACCTTC. This sequence encodes CASKPTGARGGYTF.

This clone was found once. The chain carries TRBV27 and TRBJ1-1; D unresolved. From germline, CDR1 is MNHEY and CDR2 SMNVEV (reference sequence). Trimming stripped 3 bases from V and 4 bases from J, with 18 bases between. The CDR3 extends over 16 amino acids. The DNA of the CDR3 is TGTGCCAGCAGTTTGACGACACCCCGAAGCGGCACTGAAGCTTTCTTT. It codes for CASSLTTPRSGTEAFF.

The rearrangement joins TRBV27 to TRBJ2-7; TRBD1 matches 10 bases. The CDR3 loop spans 16 amino acids. Germline CDR1 reads MNHEY; CDR2 reads SMNVEV (reference sequence). The J segment lost 3 bases and the V segment lost 3 bases, leaving 8 bases of the junction unmatched. This CDR3 is CASSFSGTGVRYEQYF. The DNA of the CDR3 is TGTGCCAGCAGTTTCTCGGGGACAGGGGTTCGCTACGAGCAGTACTTC.

The CDR3 DNA follows: TGCAGTGCTAAGCGGCCTGATACGCAGTATTTT. It is translated as CSAKRPDTQYF. V is TRBV20-1 and J is TRBJ2-3; tentatively, D is TRBD2 (5 bases). Trimming cost V 4 bases and J 6 bases, with 8 bases left between them. There are 11 residues in the CDR3. Germline V gene data show CDR1 as DFQATT and CDR2 as SNEGSKA (reference sequence).

This clone appeared a single time. The chain joins TRBV28 to TRBJ1-4; unclear D gene. Trimming pared 6 bases from V and 10 bases from J, leaving 18 bases between. CDR3 length equals 14 residues. The germline gives CDR1 MDHEN, CDR2 SYDVKM. CDR3 sequence (DNA): TGTGCCAGCAGACCGACGGGGTTGATTGGAAAACTGTTTTTT. Translated: CASRPTGLIGKLFF. The whole variable domain, remainder taken from reference TRBV28 and TRBJ1-4, is DVKVTQSSRYLVKRTGEKVFLECVQDMDHENMFWYRQDPGLGLRLIYFSYDVKMKEKGDIPEGYSVSREKKERFSLILESASTNQTSMYLCASRPTGLIGKLFFGSGTQLSVL.

The genes are TRBV5-1 and TRBJ1-4, with D uncertain. The CDR3 spans 15 residues. CDR1 is SGHRS and CDR2 is YFSETQ in the germline V gene. With 5 bases removed from V and 0 bases from J, the gap between germline ends came to 11 bases. The CDR3: CASRAGEATNEKLFF. Written as DNA, the CDR3 is TGCGCCAGCAGGGCAGGAGAGGCAACTAATGAAAAACTGTTTTTT.

The CDR3 region has the DNA TGTGCCAGCAGCCGGGAGGGCAATCAGCCCCAGCATTTT. Translating gives CASSREGNQPQHF. This chain links TRBV5-4 with TRBJ1-5; D ambiguous. This CDR3 comprises 13 residues. Germline V lookup: CDR1 SGHNT, CDR2 YYREEE (reference sequence). V was cut by 4 bases and J by 2 bases, with 7 bases left in between.

V is TRBV9 and J is TRBJ2-5; 9 bases fit TRBD2. The ends lost 2 bases at V and 1 base at J; junction bases unmatched: 6. Per germline, CDR1 SGDLS and CDR2 YYNGEE. The CDR3 loop spans 16 amino acids. The CDR3 DNA reads as TGTGCCAGCAGCGTTGGTCGTAGCGGGAGCCAAGAGACCCAGTACTTC. It is translated as CASSVGRSGSQETQYF.

The rearrangement uses TRBV4-3 and TRBJ1-2; 10 bases line up with TRBD1. CDR3 length: 13 residues. Trimming took 4 bases from V and 6 from J; bases not matched to a gene: 2. In germline, CDR1 is LGHNA, CDR2 YSLEER. This CDR3 is CASSLGTGDGYTF. Here the CDR3 DNA reads TGCGCCAGCAGCCTCGGGACAGGGGATGGCTACACCTTC.

The chain employs TRBV29-1 and TRBJ2-2, with D uncertain. The ends were cut back, 4 bases at V and 2 bases at J, with 17 bases in the middle. The germline V gene encodes CDR1 SQVTM and CDR2 ANQGSEA. The CDR3 spans 16 residues. This CDR3 is CSVAVGHRGNTGELFF. In DNA, the CDR3 is TGCAGCGTTGCGGTCGGTCATAGAGGCAACACCGGGGAGCTGTTTTTT.

The CDR3 DNA reads TGTGCCTGGAGTGACTTCTCAGGACAGATTGAAGCTTTCTTT. It specifies CAWSDFSGQIEAFF. This chain uses TRBV30 with TRBJ1-1; the D gene is possibly TRBD1 (6 bases). V lost 1 base to trimming and J lost 7 bases, with 16 bases between them. Germline V gene data show CDR1 as GTSNPN and CDR2 as SVGIG (reference sequence). This CDR3 region has 14 residues.

The chain couples TRBV30 to TRBJ1-2; no reliable D call. Germline V gives CDR1 GTSNPN, CDR2 SVGIG (reference sequence). The CDR3 sequence is 12 residues long. Trimming pared 3 bases from V and 1 base from J, leaving 6 bases between. The chain's CDR3 is CAWSVDNYGYTF. DNA for the CDR3: TGTGCCTGGAGCGTAGATAACTATGGCTACACCTTC.

The genes are TRBV19 and TRBJ2-3, with D maybe TRBD1 (6 bases). With 10 bases removed from V and 3 bases from J, the gap between germline ends came to 14 bases. This CDR3 has 13 residues. Per the germline V gene, CDR1 is LNHDA and CDR2 is SQIVND (reference sequence). CDR3 in DNA: TGTGCCACCACCTTCACAGGGACAGATACGCAGTATTTT. Translating gives CATTFTGTDTQYF.

The count of this clone is one. V gene TRBV7-2 combines with J gene TRBJ1-6; tentatively, D is TRBD1 (6 bases). The germline CDR1 and CDR2 sequences are SGHTA and FQGNSA. CDR3 size: 15 residues. Trimming stripped 5 bases from V and 9 bases from J, with 17 bases between. CDR3 DNA sequence: TGTGCCAGCAGCCGTACGGAAGGGGGAATTTCACCCCTCCACTTT. Translating it yields CASSRTEGGISPLHF.

This chain uses TRBV29-1 with TRBJ2-7, with 7 bases matching TRBD2. Germline V gene sequence: CDR1 SQVTM, CDR2 ANQGSEA. This CDR3 contains 12 residues. V shed 6 bases, J shed 0 bases, and the junction held 2 bases outside the gene matches. Here the CDR3 DNA reads TGCAGCGTCGGGGACTACTCCTACGAGCAGTACTTC. This sequence encodes CSVGDYSYEQYF.

As concerns this clone: Other nucleotide sequences in the sample specify the same CDR3. The J gene is TRBJ2-2, the V gene TRBV7-2; unclear D gene. The germline gives CDR1 SGHTA, CDR2 FQGNSA. The V end lost 0 bases, the J end lost 7 bases, and 3 bases lay between the germline ends. The CDR3 totals 12 residues. DNA for the CDR3: TGTGCCAGCAGCTTAGCGGTCGGGGAGCTGTTTTTT. Encoded protein: CASSLAVGELFF.

This chain joins TRBV19 and TRBJ2-3, with D possibly matching TRBD1 (6 bases). Germline V gene data show CDR1 as LNHDA and CDR2 as SQIVND (reference sequence). There are 21 residues in the CDR3. Trimming took 2 bases from V and 1 from J, leaving 28 bases between them. The CDR3 sequence is CASSIKGDQGILPLRTDTQYF. Written as DNA, the CDR3 is TGTGCCAGTAGTATAAAGGGGGACCAGGGAATACTTCCCCTACGCACAGATACGCAGTATTTT.

V and J are TRBV27 and TRBJ2-5; TRBD1 might be the D (6 bases). The V end was cut by 0 bases, the J end by 5 bases, with 10 bases between. Per germline, CDR1 MNHEY and CDR2 SMNVEV (reference sequence). The CDR3 runs to 14 residues. The CDR3 sequence is CASSLSTGGETQYF. The CDR3 coding sequence is TGTGCCAGCAGTTTATCGACAGGCGGGGAGACCCAGTACTTC.

This chain joins TRBV5-1 and TRBJ2-3; possibly TRBD2 for D (5 bases). Trimming shortened V by 7 bases and J by 4 bases, and 13 bases separated the two germline ends. The V gene's germline CDR1 is SGHRS and CDR2 YFSETQ. The CDR3 has 13 amino acids. The CDR3 loop is CASSPGVADTQYF. The CDR3 bases are TGCGCCAGCTCCCCCGGGGTAGCAGATACGCAGTATTTT. Full variable domain (remainder filled in from reference TRBV5-1 and TRBJ2-3): KAGVTQTPRYLIKTRGQQVTLSCSPISGHRSVSWYQQTPGQGLQFLFEYFSETQRNKGNFPGRFSGRQFSNSRSEMNVSTLELGDSALYLCASSPGVADTQYFGPGTRLTVL.

The rearrangement links TRBV6-2 or TRBV6-3 to TRBJ2-7; 7 nucleotides agree with TRBD1. V lost 4 bases and J lost 1; bases outside the gene matches: 16. The V gene's germline CDR1 is MNHEY and CDR2 SVGEGT. CDR3 length: 18 amino acids. The CDR3 DNA is TGTGCCAGCAGTTGGATGGGTGAACCGGGACAGCGTTCCTACGAGCAGTACTTC. This encodes CASSWMGEPGQRSYEQYF.

J is TRBJ2-7 and V is TRBV14; 9 positions agree with TRBD1. The V and J ends lost 7 bases and 3 bases, in that order; junction bases with no gene match: 4. From germline, CDR1 is SGHDN and CDR2 FVKESK. CDR3 size: 13 residues. The CDR3 is CASTRTGVYEQYF. The CDR3 coding sequence is TGTGCCAGCACACGGACAGGGGTCTACGAGCAGTACTTC. Drawing the rest from reference TRBV14 and TRBJ2-7, the complete variable domain is EAGVTQFPSHSVIEKGQTVTLRCDPISGHDNLYWYRRVMGKEIKFLLHFVKESKQDESGMPNNRFLAERTGGTYSTLKVQPAELEDSGVYFCASTRTGVYEQYFGPGTRLTVT.